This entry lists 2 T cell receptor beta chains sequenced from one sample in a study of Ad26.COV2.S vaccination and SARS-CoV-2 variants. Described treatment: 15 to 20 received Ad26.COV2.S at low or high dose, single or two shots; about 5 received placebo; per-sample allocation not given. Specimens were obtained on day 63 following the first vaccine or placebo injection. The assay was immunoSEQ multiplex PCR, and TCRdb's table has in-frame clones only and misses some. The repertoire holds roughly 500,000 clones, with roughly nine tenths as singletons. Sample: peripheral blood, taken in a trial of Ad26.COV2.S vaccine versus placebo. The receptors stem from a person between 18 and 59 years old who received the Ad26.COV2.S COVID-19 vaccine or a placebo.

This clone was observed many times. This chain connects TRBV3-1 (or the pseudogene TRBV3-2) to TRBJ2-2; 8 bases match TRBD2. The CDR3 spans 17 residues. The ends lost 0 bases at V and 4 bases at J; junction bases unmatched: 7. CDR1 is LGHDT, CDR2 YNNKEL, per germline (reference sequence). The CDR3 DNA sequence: TGTGCCAGCAGCCAAGATTGGGGACTAGAAGGCACCGGGGAGCTGTTTTTT. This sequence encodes CASSQDWGLEGTGELFF.

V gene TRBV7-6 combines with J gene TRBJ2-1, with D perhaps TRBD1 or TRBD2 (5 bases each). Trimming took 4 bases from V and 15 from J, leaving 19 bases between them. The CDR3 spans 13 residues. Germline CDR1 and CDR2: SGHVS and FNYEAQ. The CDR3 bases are TGTGCCAGCAGCTCCCCCGGGACCTTCTCCCCGTTCTTC. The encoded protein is CASSSPGTFSPFF. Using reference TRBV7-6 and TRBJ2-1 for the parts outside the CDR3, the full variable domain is GAGVSQSPRYKVTKRGQDVALRCDPISGHVSLYWYRQALGQGPEFLTYFNYEAQQDKSGLPNDRFSAERPEGSISTLTIQRTEQRDSAMYRCASSSPGTFSPFFGPGTRLTVL.